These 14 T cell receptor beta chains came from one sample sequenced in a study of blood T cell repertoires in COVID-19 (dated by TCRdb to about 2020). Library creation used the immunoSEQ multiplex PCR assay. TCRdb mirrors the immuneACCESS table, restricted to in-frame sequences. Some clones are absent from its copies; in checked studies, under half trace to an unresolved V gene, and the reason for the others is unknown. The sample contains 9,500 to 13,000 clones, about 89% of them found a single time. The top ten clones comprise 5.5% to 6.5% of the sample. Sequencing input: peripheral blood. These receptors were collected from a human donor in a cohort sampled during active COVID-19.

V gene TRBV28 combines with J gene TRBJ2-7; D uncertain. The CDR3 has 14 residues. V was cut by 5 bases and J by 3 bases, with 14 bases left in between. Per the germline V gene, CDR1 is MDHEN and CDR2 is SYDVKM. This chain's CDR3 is CASSVSNGYYEQYF. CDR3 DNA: TGTGCCAGCAGTGTATCTAACGGGTACTACGAGCAGTACTTC.

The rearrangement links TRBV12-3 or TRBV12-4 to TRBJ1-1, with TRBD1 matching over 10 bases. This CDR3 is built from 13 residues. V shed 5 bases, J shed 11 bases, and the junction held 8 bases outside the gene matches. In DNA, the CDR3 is TGTGCCAGCAGTGAGGGGACAGGGGCCATGGCTTTCTTT. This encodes CASSEGTGAMAFF.

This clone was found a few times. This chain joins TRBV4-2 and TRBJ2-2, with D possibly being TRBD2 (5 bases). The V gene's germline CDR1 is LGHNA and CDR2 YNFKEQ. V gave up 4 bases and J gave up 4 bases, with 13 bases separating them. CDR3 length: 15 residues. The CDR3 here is CASSPLFEGTGELFF. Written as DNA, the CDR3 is TGTGCCAGCAGCCCCCTCTTTGAGGGCACCGGGGAGCTGTTTTTT.

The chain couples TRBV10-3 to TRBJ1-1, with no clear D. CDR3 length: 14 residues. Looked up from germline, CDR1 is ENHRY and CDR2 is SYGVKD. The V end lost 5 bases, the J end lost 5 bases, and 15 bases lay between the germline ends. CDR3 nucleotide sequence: TGTGCCATCAGTCCGGGGAGTGGAGGGACTGAAGCTTTCTTT. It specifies CAISPGSGGTEAFF.

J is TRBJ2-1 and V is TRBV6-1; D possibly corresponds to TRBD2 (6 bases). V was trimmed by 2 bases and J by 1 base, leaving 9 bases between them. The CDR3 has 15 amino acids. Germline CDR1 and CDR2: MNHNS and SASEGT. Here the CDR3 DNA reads TGTGCCAGCAGTGAATGGGGGGAGTCCTACAATGAGCAGTTCTTC. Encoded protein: CASSEWGESYNEQFF.

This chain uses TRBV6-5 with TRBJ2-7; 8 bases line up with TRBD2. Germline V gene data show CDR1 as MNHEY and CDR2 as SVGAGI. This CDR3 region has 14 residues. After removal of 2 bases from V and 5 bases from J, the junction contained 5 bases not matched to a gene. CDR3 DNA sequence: TGTGCCAGCAGTTACCAGCGGGGGACCCACGAGCAGTACTTC. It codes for CASSYQRGTHEQYF.

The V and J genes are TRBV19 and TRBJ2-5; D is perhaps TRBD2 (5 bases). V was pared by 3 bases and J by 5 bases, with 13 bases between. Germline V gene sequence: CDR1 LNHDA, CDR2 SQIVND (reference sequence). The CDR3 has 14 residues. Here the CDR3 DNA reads TGTGCCAGTAGTATGAGGGCCCCCTCGGAGACCCAGTACTTC. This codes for CASSMRAPSETQYF.

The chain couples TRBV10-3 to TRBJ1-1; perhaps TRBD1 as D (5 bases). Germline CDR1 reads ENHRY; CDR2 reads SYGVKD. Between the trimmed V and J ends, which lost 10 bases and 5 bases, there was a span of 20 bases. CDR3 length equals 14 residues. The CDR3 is CATTTGGGETEAFF. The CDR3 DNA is TGTGCCACCACGACGGGGGGAGGGGAGACTGAAGCTTTCTTT.

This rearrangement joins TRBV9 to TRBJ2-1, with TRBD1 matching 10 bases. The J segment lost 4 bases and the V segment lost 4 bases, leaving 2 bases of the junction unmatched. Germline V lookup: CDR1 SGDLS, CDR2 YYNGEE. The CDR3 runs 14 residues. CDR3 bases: TGTGCCAGCAGCCGGACAGGGGGTTACAATGAGCAGTTCTTC. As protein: CASSRTGGYNEQFF.

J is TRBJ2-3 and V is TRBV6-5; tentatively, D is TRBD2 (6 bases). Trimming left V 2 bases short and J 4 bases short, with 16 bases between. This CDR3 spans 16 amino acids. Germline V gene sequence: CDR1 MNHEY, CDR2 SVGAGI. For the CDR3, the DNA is TGTGCCAGCAGTTACGCGGGGAACACGGGAGCAGATACGCAGTATTTT. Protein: CASSYAGNTGADTQYF.

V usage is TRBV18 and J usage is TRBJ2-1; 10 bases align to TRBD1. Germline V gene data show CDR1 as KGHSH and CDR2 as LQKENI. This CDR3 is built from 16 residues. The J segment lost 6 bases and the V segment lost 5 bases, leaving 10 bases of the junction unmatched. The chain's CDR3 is CASSFQTGGFINEQFF. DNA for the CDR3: TGTGCCAGCTCATTTCAGACAGGGGGCTTCATCAATGAGCAGTTCTTC.

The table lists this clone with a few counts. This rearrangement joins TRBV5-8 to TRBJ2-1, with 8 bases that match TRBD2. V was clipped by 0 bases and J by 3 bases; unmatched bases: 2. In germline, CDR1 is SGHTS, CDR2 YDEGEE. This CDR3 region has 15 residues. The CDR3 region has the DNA TGTGCCAGCAGCTTGGACGGGGGGGGCTACAATGAGCAGTTCTTC. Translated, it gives CASSLDGGGYNEQFF.

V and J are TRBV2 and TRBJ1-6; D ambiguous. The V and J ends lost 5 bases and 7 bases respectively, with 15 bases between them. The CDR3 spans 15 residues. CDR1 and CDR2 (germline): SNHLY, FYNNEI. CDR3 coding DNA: TGTGCCAGCAGTCCCGACTTCACGGAGAATTCACCCCTCCACTTT. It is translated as CASSPDFTENSPLHF.

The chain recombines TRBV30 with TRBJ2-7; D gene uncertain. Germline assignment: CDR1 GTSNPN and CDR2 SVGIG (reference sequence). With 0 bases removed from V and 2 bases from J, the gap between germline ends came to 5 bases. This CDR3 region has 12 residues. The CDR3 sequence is CAWSVSTYEQYF. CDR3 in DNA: TGTGCCTGGAGTGTGAGCACCTACGAGCAGTACTTC.